The clone carrying this T cell receptor (beta chain) was seen repeatedly, ten times or more. Antigen: not known. The use of a sample-barcoded 5' primer and a J-beta primer mix characterized a second PCR of 7 to 11 cycles. Via MiXCR, TCRdb re-called the 5' RACE reads, giving one row per CDR3 protein. The sample includes hundreds of thousands of distinct CDR3 sequences, around 43% of them seen just once. The source of the sample is a study of blood T cells in healthy people across ages. Overall study results and limits: PBMCs left unsorted prevented a conclusive naive versus antigen-experienced comparison.

Germline V gene lookup returns CDR1 SQVTM and CDR2 ANQGSEA. V lost 5 bases and J lost 7; bases outside the gene matches: 8. The CDR3 spans 14 residues. The chain employs TRBV29-1 and TRBJ2-1, with TRBD1 matching over 10 bases. The material sequenced was blood. This receptor was taken from a man older than 75 in good health. The CDR3 coding sequence is TGCAGCGTTCTTGACAGGGGGCGAGGGAATGAGCAGTTCTTC. This codes for CSVLDRGRGNEQFF.